The subject of this entry is one T cell receptor (beta chain). This entry belongs to a study of technical replicates of blood from a handful of donors. Germline CDR1 MNHEY, CDR2 SMNVEV (reference sequence). V lost 6 bases, J lost 1 base, and 18 bases lay in between. CDR3 size: 16 residues. TCRdb keeps only in-frame clones here, not all; method: immunoSEQ multiplex PCR. Among about 95,000 clones listed, roughly 96% were seen once. The source material was T cells isolated from PBMCs. The sequence came from a human donor in good health. The V and J genes are TRBV27 and TRBJ1-1, with D possibly being TRBD1 (6 bases). CDR3 residues: CASSRTAGAANTEAFF. The CDR3, as DNA: TGTGCCAGCAGCCGGACGGCAGGGGCCGCGAACACTGAAGCTTTCTTT.